This T cell receptor (beta chain) was profiled in a study of cytomegalovirus exposure and HLA in healthy donors. Study-wide context: Genotyping showed approximately 81% of over 350 donors falling in the Caucasian-associated ancestry cluster. Overall study results and limits: Reported performance of the classifier showed diagnosis of cytomegalovirus status with high specificity and sensitivity.

PCR was performed using 60 Vbeta and 13 Jbeta primers. Original processing methods: Later work found 80 million or so unique TCR beta chains, with roughly 11 million shared. Data came from immunoSEQ multiplex PCR; TCRdb stores just in-frame clones and leaves some out. D and trimming were read from the DNA, whereas the V and J calls and clone size are those reported in that table. The sample lists around 100,000 clones; roughly four fifths were seen once. CDR1 is MNHEY, CDR2 SMNVEV, per germline (reference sequence). V gave up 3 bases and J gave up 2 bases; unmatched junction bases: 2. The CDR3 covers 15 residues. As concerns this clone: Its antigen is undetermined.

This chain connects TRBV27 to TRBJ2-3; 10 nucleotides match TRBD2. The clonotype was recovered from a woman aged 60-75 years in good health and CMV-seropositive. The sequenced sample was PBMCs. CDR3 bases: TGTGCCAGCAGTTTTGGACTAGCGGCCACAGATACGCAGTATTTT. Translation gives CASSFGLAATDTQYF.